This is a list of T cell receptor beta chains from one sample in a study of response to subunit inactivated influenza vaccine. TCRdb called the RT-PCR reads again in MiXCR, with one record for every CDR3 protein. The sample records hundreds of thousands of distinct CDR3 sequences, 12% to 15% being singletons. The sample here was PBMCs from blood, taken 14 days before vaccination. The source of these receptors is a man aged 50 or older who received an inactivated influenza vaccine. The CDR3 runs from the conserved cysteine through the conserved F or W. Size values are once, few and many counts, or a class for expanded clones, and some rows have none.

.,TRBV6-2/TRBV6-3,CASRPTEGRSSYNSPLHF
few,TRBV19,CASRGGTSYEQYF
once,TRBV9,CASSVQGAPPQETQYF
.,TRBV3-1,CASSQVSGKNNEQFF
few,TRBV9,CASSPSGTYTGELFF
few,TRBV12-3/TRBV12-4,CASSYRRSWTEAFF
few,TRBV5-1,CASSFGTSGTNEQFF
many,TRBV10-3,CAISESLRGLGTDTQYF
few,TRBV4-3,CASSQDAGNQPQHF
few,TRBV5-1,CASSPLGGATNYGYTF
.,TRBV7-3,CASSATGTSKAFF
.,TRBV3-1,CASSSTPRTLGPYEQYF
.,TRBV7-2,CASSLDRVRDTEAFF
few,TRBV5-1,CASSSPARGSEQFF
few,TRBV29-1,CSAQGGEFQETQYF
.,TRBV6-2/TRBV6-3,CASSTDPFYGYTF
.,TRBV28,CASRGGGAGTNEKLFF
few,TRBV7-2,CASSLARSGRDGYTF
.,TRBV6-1,CASSEVVTGELFF
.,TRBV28,CASSPSIATNEKLFF
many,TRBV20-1,CSARDPGTGEKLFF
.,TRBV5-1,CTSSPGTGSSYEQYF
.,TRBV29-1,CSVGGLTYGYTF
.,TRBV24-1,CATSDQSGLAGVGNEQFF
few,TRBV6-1,CASTDPRRTETQYF
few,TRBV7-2,CASNFQGSYEQYF
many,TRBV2,CASDGTLSYNEQFF
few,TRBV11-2,CASSLSLGRQETQYF
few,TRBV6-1,CASRIRGRATGELFF
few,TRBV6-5,CASSYSLWNTGELFF
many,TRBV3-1,CASSQKRGQGAYEQYF
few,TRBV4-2,CASSQEPGVRPQHF
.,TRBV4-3,CASSQDQQLLNTEAFF
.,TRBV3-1,CASTLQGSLGGYTF
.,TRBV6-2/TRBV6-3,CASSYGPAEVQFF
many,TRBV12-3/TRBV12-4,CASSWGLYPQYEQYF
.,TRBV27,CASSLLPTGRPNTGELFF
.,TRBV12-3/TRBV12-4,CASSKGTSGSYEQYF
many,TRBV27,CASSWTGHAIYEQFF
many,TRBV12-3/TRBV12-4,CASSGTLGTGELFF
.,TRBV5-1,CASSLRQGSEKLFF
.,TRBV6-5,CASSYRRHYGYTF
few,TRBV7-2,CASSLISRVGFGEQFF
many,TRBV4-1,CASGTPLGDQPQHF
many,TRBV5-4,CASSLDRGLTDTQYF
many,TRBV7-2,CASSTLGDNTDTQYF
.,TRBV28,CASSNRQAYYGYTF
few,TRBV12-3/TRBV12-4,CASSLLAGKGSETQYF
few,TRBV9,CASSPSGVLYNEQFF
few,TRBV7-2,CASSEGTLEKLFF
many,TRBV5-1,CASARTDRADEQFF